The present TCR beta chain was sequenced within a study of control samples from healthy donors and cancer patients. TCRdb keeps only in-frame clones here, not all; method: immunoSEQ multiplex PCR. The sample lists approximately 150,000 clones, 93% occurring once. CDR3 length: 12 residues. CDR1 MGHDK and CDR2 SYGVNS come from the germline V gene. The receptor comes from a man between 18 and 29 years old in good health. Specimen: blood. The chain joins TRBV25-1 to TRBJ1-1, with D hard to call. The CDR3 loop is CAVRGPNTEAFF. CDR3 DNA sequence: TGTGCGGTCAGAGGCCCTAACACTGAAGCTTTCTTT.